This T cell receptor (beta chain) derives from a study of shared clonotypes between healthy human individuals. Findings and caveats of the study: Sequencing depth was expected to affect clonotype sharing among donors.

A remark on this clone: The antigen is not known. Other DNA sequences in the same sample also yield this CDR3.

The naive CD8 population came from CD45RO-negative cells selected for CCR7, without terminally differentiated effector memory CD45RA+ cells. The data were produced by immunoSEQ multiplex PCR, yet TCRdb's version contains in-frame clones alone and is incomplete. The table lists approximately 650,000 clones, about 95% of them singletons. After removal of 4 bases from V and 3 bases from J, the junction contained 2 bases not matched to a gene. The CDR3 runs to 13 residues. Germline CDR1 reads PRHDT; CDR2 reads FYEKMQ (reference sequence). Input material: naive CD8+ T cells sorted from blood. V usage is TRBV13 and J usage is TRBJ2-7, with 8 bases matching TRBD1. The clonotype comes from a woman aged 25 to 39 in good health. The CDR3 region is CASSSGQGYEQYF. CDR3 nucleotides: TGTGCCAGCAGCTCCGGACAGGGCTACGAGCAGTACTTC.